Shown below are 5 T cell receptor beta chains from a single sample sequenced in a study of regulatory T cells in long-lasting Graves disease. Combining iRepertoire HTBI primers with Arm-PCR of CDR3 regions, the authors built TCR beta libraries. One entry per CDR3 protein, called by TCRdb with MiXCR from the multiplex PCR reads. Among more than 300,000 distinct CDR3 sequences listed, roughly a sixth were seen once. The time point is: newly diagnosed GD, antithyroid drugs for less than 3 months. Isolated PBMC RNA provided the starting material for the TCR library. The specimen comprised peripheral blood mononuclear cells (PBMCs), sampled at new diagnosis, from a patient treated with antithyroid drugs. The receptors here all came from a female donor with Graves disease.

In this sample, this clonotype turned up many times. The rearrangement uses TRBV5-1 and TRBJ2-1, with 12 bases identical to TRBD2. Trimming at V came to 6 bases and at J to 6 bases, leaving 7 bases not matched to a gene. The germline CDR1 and CDR2 sequences are SGHRS and YFSETQ. This CDR3 region has 15 residues. CDR3 region: CASTKTSGGFNEQFF. The CDR3 DNA follows: TGCGCCAGCACTAAGACTAGCGGGGGTTTCAATGAGCAGTTCTTC.

There are many counts of this clonotype. V gene TRBV7-9 combines with J gene TRBJ1-5, with unresolved D. V was trimmed by 4 bases and J by 0 bases, leaving 10 bases between them. CDR3 length: 15 amino acids. Germline V gene lookup returns CDR1 SEHNR and CDR2 FQNEAQ (reference sequence). CDR3 sequence: CASSSLGSSNQPQHF. The CDR3, as DNA: TGTGCCAGCAGCTCCCTAGGGAGTAGCAATCAGCCCCAGCATTTT.

This clonotype was detected only a few times. The chain is built from TRBV5-1 and TRBJ2-2; 11 nucleotides align to TRBD1. CDR1 SGHRS and CDR2 YFSETQ come from the germline V gene. This CDR3 has 15 amino acids. Trimming cost V 4 bases and J 4 bases; bases outside gene matches: 3. CDR3 DNA sequence: TGCGCCAGCAGCACCGGGACAGGGGGCACCGGGGAGCTGTTTTTT. As protein: CASSTGTGGTGELFF.

This clonotype came up many times. The chain combines TRBV24-1 with TRBJ2-3, with TRBD2 matching 8 bases. The V gene's germline CDR1 is KGHDR and CDR2 SFDVKD. The CDR3 spans 17 residues. V shed 1 base, J shed 7 bases, and the junction held 12 bases outside the gene matches. The chain's CDR3 is CATSDFGAGGPGNTQYF. The CDR3 coding sequence is TGTGCCACCAGTGATTTTGGCGCGGGAGGCCCCGGCAATACGCAGTATTTT.

This clonotype was seen ten or more times. V gene TRBV28 combines with J gene TRBJ2-4, with D possibly matching TRBD2 (6 bases). Germline V gene data show CDR1 as MDHEN and CDR2 as SYDVKM. V dropped 3 bases and J dropped 0 bases, with 15 bases sitting between them. The CDR3 covers 17 residues. CDR3 amino acids: CASSFSGGVRAKNIQYF. CDR3 coding DNA: TGTGCCAGCAGTTTCAGTGGCGGGGTACGAGCCAAAAACATTCAGTACTTC.